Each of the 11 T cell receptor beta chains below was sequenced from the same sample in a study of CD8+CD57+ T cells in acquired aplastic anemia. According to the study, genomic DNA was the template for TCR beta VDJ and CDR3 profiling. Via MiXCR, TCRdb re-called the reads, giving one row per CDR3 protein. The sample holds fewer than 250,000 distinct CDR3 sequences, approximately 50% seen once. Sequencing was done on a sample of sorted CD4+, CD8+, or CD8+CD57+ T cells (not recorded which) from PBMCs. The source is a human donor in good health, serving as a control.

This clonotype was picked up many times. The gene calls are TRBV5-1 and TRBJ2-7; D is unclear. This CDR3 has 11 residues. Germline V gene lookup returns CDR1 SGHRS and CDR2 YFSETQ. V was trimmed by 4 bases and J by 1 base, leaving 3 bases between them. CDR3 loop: CASSGSYEQYF. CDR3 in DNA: TGCGCCAGCAGCGGGTCCTACGAGCAGTACTTC.

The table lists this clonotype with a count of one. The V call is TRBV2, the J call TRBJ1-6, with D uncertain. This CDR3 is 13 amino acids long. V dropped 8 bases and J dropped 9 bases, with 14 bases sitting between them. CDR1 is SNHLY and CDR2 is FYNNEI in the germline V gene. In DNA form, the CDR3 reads TGTGCCAGCTGTAGACGAGAGGGTTCACCCCTCCACTTT. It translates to CASCRREGSPLHF.

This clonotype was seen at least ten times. CDR3 DNA: TGTGCCAGCGCCCTAGGAAACACCATATATTTT. This sequence encodes CASALGNTIYF. This chain connects TRBV6-5 to TRBJ1-3; D unresolved. From germline, CDR1 is MNHEY and CDR2 SVGAGI. This CDR3 spans 11 amino acids. The V end was cut by 8 bases, the J end by 4 bases, with 6 bases between.

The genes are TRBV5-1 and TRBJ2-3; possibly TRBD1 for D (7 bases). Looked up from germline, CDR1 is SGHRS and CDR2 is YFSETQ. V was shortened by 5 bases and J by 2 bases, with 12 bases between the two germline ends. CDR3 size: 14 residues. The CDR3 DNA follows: TGCGCCAGCAGGGCGGGACAGCTCACAGATACGCAGTATTTT. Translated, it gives CASRAGQLTDTQYF.

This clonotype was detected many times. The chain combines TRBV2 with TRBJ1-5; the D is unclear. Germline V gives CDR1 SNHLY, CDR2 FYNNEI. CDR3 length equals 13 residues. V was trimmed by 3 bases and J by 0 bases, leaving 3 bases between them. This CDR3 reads CASSDISNQPQHF. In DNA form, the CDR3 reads TGTGCCAGCAGTGATATTAGCAATCAGCCCCAGCATTTT.

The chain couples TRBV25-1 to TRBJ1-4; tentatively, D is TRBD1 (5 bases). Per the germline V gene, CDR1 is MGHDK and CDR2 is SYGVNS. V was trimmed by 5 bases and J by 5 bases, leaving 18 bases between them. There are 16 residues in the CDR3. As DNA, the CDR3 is TGTGCCAGCAGTCAAACGAAAAGGGGAGAAAATGAAAAACTGTTTTTT. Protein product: CASSQTKRGENEKLFF.

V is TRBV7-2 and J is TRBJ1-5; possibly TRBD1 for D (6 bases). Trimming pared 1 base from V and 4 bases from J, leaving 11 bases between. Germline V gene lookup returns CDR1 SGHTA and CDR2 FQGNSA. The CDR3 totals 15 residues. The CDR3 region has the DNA TGTGCCAGCAGCTTAGTTGGGCAGGGGAATCAGCCCCAGCATTTT. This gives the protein CASSLVGQGNQPQHF.

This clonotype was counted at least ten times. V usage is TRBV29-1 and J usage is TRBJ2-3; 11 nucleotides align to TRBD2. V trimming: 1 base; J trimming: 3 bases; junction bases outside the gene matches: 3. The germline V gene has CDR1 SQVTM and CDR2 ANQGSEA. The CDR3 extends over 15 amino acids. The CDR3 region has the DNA TGCAGCGTTGAAGGAGCTAGCGGGGGGACAGATACGCAGTATTTT. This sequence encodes CSVEGASGGTDTQYF.

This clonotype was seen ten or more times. The CDR3 coding sequence is TGCAGTGCTAGAGCTTTAAGTAGCGGTAGCACAGATACGCAGTATTTT. Translated, it gives CSARALSSGSTDTQYF. The chain couples TRBV20-1 to TRBJ2-3, with D tentatively TRBD2 (6 bases). This CDR3 region has 16 residues. Germline lookup yields CDR1 DFQATT and CDR2 SNEGSKA (reference sequence). The V gene lost 1 base and the J gene lost 0 bases, with 14 bases spanning the gap.

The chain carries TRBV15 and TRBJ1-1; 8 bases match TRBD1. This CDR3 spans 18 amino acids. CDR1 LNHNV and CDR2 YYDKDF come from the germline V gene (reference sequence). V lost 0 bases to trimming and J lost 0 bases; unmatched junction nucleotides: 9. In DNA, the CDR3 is TGTGCCACCAGCAGAGATCAGGGGGCGAGTTCAATGAACACTGAAGCTTTCTTT. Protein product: CATSRDQGASSMNTEAFF. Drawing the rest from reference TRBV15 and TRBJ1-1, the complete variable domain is DAMVIQNPRYQVTQFGKPVTLSCSQTLNHNVMYWYQQKSSQAPKLLFHYYDKDFNNEADTPDNFQSRRPNTSFCFLDIRSPGLGDTAMYLCATSRDQGASSMNTEAFFGQGTRLTVV.

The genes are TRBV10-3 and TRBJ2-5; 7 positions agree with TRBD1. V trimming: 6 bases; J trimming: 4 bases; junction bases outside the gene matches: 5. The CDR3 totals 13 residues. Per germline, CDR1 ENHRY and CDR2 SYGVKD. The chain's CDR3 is CAIRPGQVETQYF. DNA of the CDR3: TGTGCCATCAGACCCGGACAGGTAGAGACCCAGTACTTC.